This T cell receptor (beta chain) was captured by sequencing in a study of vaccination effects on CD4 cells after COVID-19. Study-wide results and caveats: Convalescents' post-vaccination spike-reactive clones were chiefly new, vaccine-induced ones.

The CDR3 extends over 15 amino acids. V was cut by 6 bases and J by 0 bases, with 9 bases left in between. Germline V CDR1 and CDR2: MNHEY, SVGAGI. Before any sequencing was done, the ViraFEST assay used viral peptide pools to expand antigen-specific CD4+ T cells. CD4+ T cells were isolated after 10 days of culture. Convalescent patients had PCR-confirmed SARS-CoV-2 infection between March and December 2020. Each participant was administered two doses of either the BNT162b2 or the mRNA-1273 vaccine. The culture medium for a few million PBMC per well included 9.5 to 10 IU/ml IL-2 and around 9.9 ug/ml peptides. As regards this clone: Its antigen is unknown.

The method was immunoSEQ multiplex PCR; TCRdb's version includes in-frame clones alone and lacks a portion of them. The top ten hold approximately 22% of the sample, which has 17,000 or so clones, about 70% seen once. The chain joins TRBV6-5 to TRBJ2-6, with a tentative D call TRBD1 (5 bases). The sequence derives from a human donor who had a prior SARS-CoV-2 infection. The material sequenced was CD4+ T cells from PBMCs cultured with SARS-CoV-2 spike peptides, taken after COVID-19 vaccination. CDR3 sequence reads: CASRTGNSGANVLTF. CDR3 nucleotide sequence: TGTGCCAGCAGAACAGGAAACTCTGGGGCCAACGTCCTGACTTTC.